The clone carrying this TCR beta chain was detected only a few times. The sample comes from a study of blood T cell repertoires in COVID-19. About the research overall: The United States, Italy and Spain were the sources of the acute and convalescent COVID-19 samples.

Original processing methods: How many nucleated cells were present was estimated from reference gene primer amplification. Assay: immunoSEQ multiplex PCR; the TCRdb copy retains only in-frame clones and omits some. D and trimming were read from the DNA, whereas the V and J calls and clone size are those reported in that table. Here the sample spans 95,000 to 150,000 clones, approximately 80% being singletons. The origin of this receptor is a human donor in a cohort sampled during active COVID-19. Material for sequencing was peripheral blood.

CDR3 sequence: CASSLYQGLATDTQYF. The CDR3 DNA sequence: TGTGCCAGCAGCCTATATCAGGGACTAGCCACAGATACGCAGTATTTT. This chain joins TRBV9 and TRBJ2-3; 9 bases fit TRBD2. This CDR3 spans 16 amino acids. The V gene end was trimmed by 4 bases and the J gene end by 2 bases; junction bases not matched to a gene: 8. The germline gives CDR1 SGDLS, CDR2 YYNGEE.